Below are 11 T cell receptor beta chains sequenced from a single sample in a study of cytomegalovirus exposure and HLA in healthy donors. Primers included in the PCR were 60 Vbeta and 13 Jbeta primers. Sequencing used immunoSEQ multiplex PCR; TCRdb keeps in-frame clones, though not all of them. The sample shows tens of thousands of clones, approximately 92% of them seen only once. Sequencing input: PBMCs. All receptors come from a woman in her thirties in good health and CMV-seropositive.

The chain is built from TRBV7-8 and TRBJ1-1; no firm D call. Germline V gene lookup returns CDR1 SGHVS and CDR2 FQNEAQ. The V end lost 4 bases, the J end lost 5 bases, and 14 bases lay between the germline ends. The CDR3 is 14 amino acids. The CDR3 DNA sequence: TGTGCCAGCAGCTCCAGGTCGGGCGGGACTGAAGCTTTCTTT. Translation: CASSSRSGGTEAFF. The full variable domain, in which reference TRBV7-8 and TRBJ1-1 provide the parts outside the CDR3, is GAGVSQSPRYKVAKRGQDVALRCDPISGHVSLFWYQQALGQGPEFLTYFQNEAQLDKSGLPSDRFFAERPEGSVSTLKIQRTQQEDSAVYLCASSSRSGGTEAFFGQGTRLTVV.

V is TRBV9 and J is TRBJ2-2, with a possible D match to TRBD2 (7 bases). The CDR3 is 17 amino acids. V was pared by 4 bases and J by 5 bases, with 21 bases between. Germline CDR1 reads SGDLS; CDR2 reads YYNGEE. CDR3: CASSLPRRGAKTGELFF. CDR3 coding DNA: TGTGCCAGCAGCTTGCCTCGTCGGGGGGCTAAGACCGGGGAGCTGTTTTTT.

The chain recombines TRBV19 with TRBJ2-4; tentative D call: TRBD1 (5 bases). V lost 8 bases and J lost 0, with 11 bases in between. From germline, CDR1 is LNHDA and CDR2 SQIVND (reference sequence). This CDR3 spans 14 amino acids. The CDR3 spells CASADRIAKNIQYF. CDR3 coding DNA: TGTGCCAGTGCCGACAGAATAGCCAAAAACATTCAGTACTTC.

V is TRBV7-9 and J is TRBJ2-5; TRBD2 aligns across 7 bases. Trimming took 5 bases from V and 4 from J; bases not matched to a gene: 10. Germline V lookup: CDR1 SEHNR, CDR2 FQNEAQ (reference sequence). The CDR3 runs to 15 residues. CDR3 residues: CASSPSGLQAETQYF. CDR3 coding DNA: TGTGCCAGCAGCCCATCGGGACTACAGGCAGAGACCCAGTACTTC.

The rearrangement links TRBV6-5 to TRBJ2-7; 10 bases align to TRBD2. The CDR3 sequence is 15 residues long. Germline V gene sequence: CDR1 MNHEY, CDR2 SVGAGI. The V segment lost 2 bases and the J segment 7 bases; nucleotides outside the gene matches: 8. As DNA, the CDR3 is TGTGCCAGCAGTTACGTTAAAGCGGGAGGGCAAGAGCAGTACTTC. Amino acids: CASSYVKAGGQEQYF.

The chain couples TRBV5-1 to TRBJ2-7, with D perhaps matching TRBD1 (6 bases). V was shortened by 4 bases and J by 1 base, with 21 bases between the two germline ends. The CDR3 contains 17 residues. Germline CDR1 and CDR2: SGHRS and YFSETQ. CDR3: CASSSVQEATGSYEQYF. In DNA form, the CDR3 reads TGCGCCAGCAGCAGCGTACAGGAAGCTACAGGGTCCTACGAGCAGTACTTC.

About this clone itself: Other nucleotide sequences from this sample produce the same CDR3. V usage is TRBV2 and J usage is TRBJ1-5; 8 bases fit TRBD1. Germline values: CDR1 SNHLY, CDR2 FYNNEI. V lost 4 bases, J lost 4 bases, and 0 bases stayed unmatched. The CDR3 runs to 13 residues. Here the CDR3 DNA reads TGTGCCAGCAGTGGGACAGGGAATCAGCCCCAGCATTTT. This sequence encodes CASSGTGNQPQHF. The variable domain in full, with the rest retrieved from reference TRBV2 and TRBJ1-5, is EPEVTQTPSHQVTQMGQEVILRCVPISNHLYFYWYRQILGQKVEFLVSFYNNEISEKSEIFDDQFSVERPDGSNFTLKIRSTKLEDSAMYFCASSGTGNQPQHFGDGTRLSIL.

The chain has TRBV6-5 and TRBJ2-1; possibly TRBD2 for D (5 bases). The V gene lost 7 bases and the J gene lost 9 bases, with 16 bases spanning the gap. The germline V gene encodes CDR1 MNHEY and CDR2 SVGAGI. The CDR3 has 13 residues. This CDR3 reads CASTHHQRSEQFF. The CDR3 nucleotides are TGTGCCAGCACCCACCACCAGCGGAGTGAGCAGTTCTTC.

The chain employs TRBV19 and TRBJ2-1, with a possible D match to TRBD1 (6 bases). CDR1 is LNHDA, CDR2 SQIVND, per germline (reference sequence). This CDR3 region has 13 residues. Trimming removed 5 bases from V and 8 bases from J, with 13 bases in between. CDR3 amino acids: CASSGIRGYEQFF. The DNA for the CDR3 is TGTGCCAGTAGTGGAATCAGGGGTTATGAGCAGTTCTTC.

The rearrangement links TRBV7-2 to TRBJ2-4, with D maybe TRBD2 (5 bases). The CDR3 extends over 16 amino acids. Deletions cut 1 base from V and 0 bases from J, with 10 bases between. Germline assignment: CDR1 SGHTA and CDR2 FQGNSA. The CDR3 DNA is TGTGCCAGCAGCTTAGGGGAGCGACTAGCCAAAAACATTCAGTACTTC. Encoded protein: CASSLGERLAKNIQYF.

CDR3 region: CASSIATSAYEQYF. Here the CDR3 DNA reads TGTGCCAGTAGTATTGCGACTTCGGCCTACGAGCAGTACTTC. The chain is built from TRBV19 and TRBJ2-7, with D hard to call. The germline V gene has CDR1 LNHDA and CDR2 SQIVND (reference sequence). This CDR3 is built from 14 residues. Trimming pared 3 bases from V and 2 bases from J, leaving 11 bases between.